These 9 T cell receptor beta chains came from one sample sequenced in a study of shared clonotypes between healthy human individuals. TCRdb's copy holds only in-frame clones and misses some; the assay was immunoSEQ multiplex PCR. Of around 690,000 clones in the sample, about 90% were seen once. Material: memory CD8+ T cells from PBMCs. As to subset: CD45RO+ cells pooled with CCR7-negative TemRA cells. Receptors were obtained from a man younger than 35 in good health. Some clones in this sample may be carry-over from other donors' samples.

This chain links TRBV27 with TRBJ2-7; D possibly corresponds to TRBD2 (5 bases). The CDR3 runs 15 residues. V lost 2 bases and J lost 5, with 16 bases in between. The germline gives CDR1 MNHEY, CDR2 SMNVEV (reference sequence). The CDR3 bases are TGTGCCAGCAGTTTACTTGGGGAGATCGGGGACGAGCAGTACTTC. Translation: CASSLLGEIGDEQYF.

V usage is TRBV9 and J usage is TRBJ2-4; TRBD1 agrees at 7 bases. CDR1 is SGDLS and CDR2 is YYNGEE in the germline V gene. The CDR3 runs 14 residues. J was trimmed by 8 bases and V by 3 bases; bases with no gene match: 8. The CDR3 here is CASSAQQGSDIQYF. The CDR3 DNA reads as TGTGCCAGCAGCGCACAACAGGGGTCGGACATTCAGTACTTC.

The CDR3 nucleotides are TGTGCTAGTGGTTTGGTACGTGGGACTAGCGGGAGGGCAAGCGAGCAGTACTTC. Protein product: CASGLVRGTSGRASEQYF. The J gene is TRBJ2-7, the V gene TRBV12-5; 16 bases align to TRBD2. Trimming took 0 bases from V and 6 from J; bases not matched to a gene: 8. Germline V CDR1 and CDR2: LGHNT, FRNRAP. The CDR3 totals 18 residues.

V gene TRBV2 combines with J gene TRBJ2-1; 9 nucleotides agree with TRBD2. Germline V gives CDR1 SNHLY, CDR2 FYNNEI. Germline trimming cut 6 bases from V and 9 bases from J; bases unmatched to any gene: 15. The CDR3 has 16 amino acids. Written as DNA, the CDR3 is TGTGCCAGCAGCGAGGCGGGGGGGCGACAATTGGGTGAGCAGTTCTTC. Translated, it gives CASSEAGGRQLGEQFF.

The DNA for the CDR3 is TGTGCCAGCAGCCTGAGACTAGCGGTCGACAATGAGCAGTTCTTC. Translating gives CASSLRLAVDNEQFF. The chain recombines TRBV13 with TRBJ2-1; the match to TRBD2 covers 9 bases. J gave up 5 bases and V 5 bases, and 7 bases lay outside the gene matches. CDR3 length: 15 residues. Germline-derived CDR1 and CDR2 are PRHDT and FYEKMQ (reference sequence).

This rearrangement joins TRBV6-1 to TRBJ1-3; no clear D. The CDR3 loop spans 16 amino acids. Germline V gene sequence: CDR1 MNHNS, CDR2 SASEGT. V shed 3 bases and J shed 0 bases, with 12 bases lying between them. CDR3 DNA sequence: TGTGCCAGCAGTGATTGGACTGATTACTCTGGAAACACCATATATTTT. Amino acid sequence: CASSDWTDYSGNTIYF.

The V and J genes are TRBV27 and TRBJ2-1, with 10 positions matching TRBD2. Trimming removed 2 bases from V and 9 bases from J; junction bases left unmatched: 4. Germline assignment: CDR1 MNHEY and CDR2 SMNVEV (reference sequence). The CDR3 has 14 amino acids. The CDR3 is CASSLGTSVTEQFF. CDR3 coding DNA: TGTGCCAGCAGTTTAGGGACTAGCGTTACTGAGCAGTTCTTC.

V usage is TRBV28 and J usage is TRBJ2-7; tentatively, D is TRBD2 (5 bases). In germline, CDR1 is MDHEN, CDR2 SYDVKM. V shed 2 bases and J shed 0 bases, with 8 bases lying between them. The CDR3 length is 14 residues. The CDR3 reads CASSLGLSSYEQYF. CDR3 nucleotide sequence: TGTGCCAGCAGTTTAGGACTGAGCTCCTACGAGCAGTACTTC.

The chain is built from TRBV7-8 and TRBJ1-1; 7 bases fit TRBD1. The CDR3 is 15 amino acids. V shed 5 bases and J 10 bases; nucleotides not matched to a gene: 16. Germline CDR1 is SGHVS and CDR2 is FQNEAQ. CDR3 amino acids: CASSEAGGYGLGAFF. DNA of the CDR3: TGTGCCAGCAGCGAGGCAGGGGGTTACGGTTTGGGAGCTTTCTTT. Full variable domain (rest looked up from reference TRBV7-8 and TRBJ1-1): GAGVSQSPRYKVAKRGQDVALRCDPISGHVSLFWYQQALGQGPEFLTYFQNEAQLDKSGLPSDRFFAERPEGSVSTLKIQRTQQEDSAVYLCASSEAGGYGLGAFFGQGTRLTVV.